This T cell receptor beta chain was sequenced during a study of patients and donors after allogeneic stem cell transplantation. From germline, CDR1 is DFQATT and CDR2 SNEGSKA (reference sequence). This CDR3 has 12 residues. Trimming took 7 bases from V and 1 from J, leaving 9 bases between them. The table lists this clonotype with many counts. Each CDR3 protein gets one entry after TCRdb re-called the RT-PCR reads with MiXCR. The table shows approximately 250,000 distinct CDR3 sequences, with 13% to 15% occurring only once. The sequence derives from a human donor who was either an allogeneic HSCT recipient or a stem cell or donor lymphocyte infusion donor (not recorded which). It is not recorded whose cells these are; they may come from a transplant donor. The chain recombines TRBV20-1 with TRBJ2-3; no firm D call. Sequenced material: blood, either unsorted or a sorted T cell fraction (not recorded which). The CDR3 sequence: CSERTRTDTQYF. The CDR3 DNA is TGCAGTGAGCGCACTCGCACAGATACGCAGTATTTT.